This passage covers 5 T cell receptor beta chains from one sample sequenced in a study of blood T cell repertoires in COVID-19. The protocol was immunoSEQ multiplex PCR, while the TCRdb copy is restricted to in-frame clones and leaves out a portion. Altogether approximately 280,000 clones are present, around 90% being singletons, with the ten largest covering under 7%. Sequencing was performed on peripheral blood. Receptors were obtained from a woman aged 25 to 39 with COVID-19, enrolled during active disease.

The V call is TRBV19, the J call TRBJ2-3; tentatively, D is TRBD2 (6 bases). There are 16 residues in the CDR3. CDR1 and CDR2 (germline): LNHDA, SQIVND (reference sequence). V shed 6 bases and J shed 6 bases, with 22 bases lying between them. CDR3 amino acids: CASSTRLVSVGDTQYF. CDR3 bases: TGTGCCAGTAGCACCCGACTAGTGAGCGTGGGGGATACGCAGTATTTT.

The CDR3 DNA is TGTGCCACCAGTCCTTTTGGGGGCCCAGCCTACGAGCAGTACTTC. Translation gives CATSPFGGPAYEQYF. V gene TRBV15 combines with J gene TRBJ2-7; TRBD1 is a possible D gene (6 bases). The CDR3 covers 15 residues. Trimming removed 6 bases from V and 2 bases from J, with 17 bases in between. The germline V gene has CDR1 LNHNV and CDR2 YYDKDF (reference sequence).

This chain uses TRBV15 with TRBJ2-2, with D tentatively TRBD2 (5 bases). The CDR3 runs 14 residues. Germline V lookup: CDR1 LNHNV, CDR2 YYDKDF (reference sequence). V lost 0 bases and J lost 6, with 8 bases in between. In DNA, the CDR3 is TGTGCCACCAGCAGAGAGGCGGGTTCCGGGGAGCTGTTTTTT. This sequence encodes CATSREAGSGELFF.

The CDR3 coding sequence is TGTGCCAGCAGCCTAGCGGGAGGATACGAGCAGTACTTC. Translated: CASSLAGGYEQYF. J is TRBJ2-7 and V is TRBV6-5, with 11 bases identical to TRBD2. After removal of 6 bases from V and 4 bases from J, the junction contained 2 bases not matched to a gene. Per the germline V gene, CDR1 is MNHEY and CDR2 is SVGAGI. The CDR3 contains 13 residues.

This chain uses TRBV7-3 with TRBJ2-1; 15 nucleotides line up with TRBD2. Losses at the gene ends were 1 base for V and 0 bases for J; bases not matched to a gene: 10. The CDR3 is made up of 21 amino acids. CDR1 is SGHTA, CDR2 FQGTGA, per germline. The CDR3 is CASSLRGGLAGGLSSYNEQFF. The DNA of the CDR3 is TGTGCCAGCAGCTTAAGAGGGGGACTAGCGGGAGGCCTTAGCTCCTACAATGAGCAGTTCTTC.